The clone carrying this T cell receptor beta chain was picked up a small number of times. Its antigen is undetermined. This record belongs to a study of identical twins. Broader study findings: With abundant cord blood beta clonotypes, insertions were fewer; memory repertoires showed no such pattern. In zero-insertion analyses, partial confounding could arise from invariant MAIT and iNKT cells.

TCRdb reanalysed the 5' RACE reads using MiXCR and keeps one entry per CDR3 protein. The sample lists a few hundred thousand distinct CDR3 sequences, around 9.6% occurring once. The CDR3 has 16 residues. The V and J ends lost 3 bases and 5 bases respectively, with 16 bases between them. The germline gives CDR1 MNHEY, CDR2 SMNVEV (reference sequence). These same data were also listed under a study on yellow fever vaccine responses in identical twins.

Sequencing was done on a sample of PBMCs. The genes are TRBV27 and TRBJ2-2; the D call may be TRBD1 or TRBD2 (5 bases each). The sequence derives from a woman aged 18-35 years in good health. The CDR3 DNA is TGTGCCAGCAGTTTGGCCAGGGACCTCATGACCGGGGAGCTGTTTTTT. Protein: CASSLARDLMTGELFF.